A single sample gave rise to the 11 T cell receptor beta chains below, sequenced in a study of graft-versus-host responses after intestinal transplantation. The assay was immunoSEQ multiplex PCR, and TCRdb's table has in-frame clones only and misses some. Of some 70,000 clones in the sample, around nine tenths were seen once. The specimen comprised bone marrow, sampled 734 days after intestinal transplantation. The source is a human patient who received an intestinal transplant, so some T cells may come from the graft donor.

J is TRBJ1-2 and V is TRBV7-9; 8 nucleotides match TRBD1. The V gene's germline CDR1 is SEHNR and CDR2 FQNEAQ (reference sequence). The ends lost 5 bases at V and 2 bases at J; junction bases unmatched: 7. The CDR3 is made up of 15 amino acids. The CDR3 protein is CASSPRGRENYGYTF. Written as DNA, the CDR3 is TGTGCCAGCAGCCCCAGGGGGCGAGAGAACTATGGCTACACCTTC.

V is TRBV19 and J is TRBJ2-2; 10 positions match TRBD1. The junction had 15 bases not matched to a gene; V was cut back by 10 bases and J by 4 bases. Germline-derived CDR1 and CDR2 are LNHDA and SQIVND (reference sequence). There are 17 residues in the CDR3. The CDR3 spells CATQPGTGTGVTGELFF. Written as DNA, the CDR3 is TGTGCCACCCAGCCTGGGACCGGGACAGGGGTCACCGGGGAGCTGTTTTTT.

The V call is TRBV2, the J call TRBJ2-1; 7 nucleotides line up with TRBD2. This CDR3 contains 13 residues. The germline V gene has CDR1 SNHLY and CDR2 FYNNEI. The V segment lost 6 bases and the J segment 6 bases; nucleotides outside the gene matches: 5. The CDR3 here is CASRRGSINEQFF. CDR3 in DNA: TGTGCCAGCAGGCGGGGGTCGATCAATGAGCAGTTCTTC. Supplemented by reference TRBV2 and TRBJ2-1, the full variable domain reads EPEVTQTPSHQVTQMGQEVILRCVPISNHLYFYWYRQILGQKVEFLVSFYNNEISEKSEIFDDQFSVERPDGSNFTLKIRSTKLEDSAMYFCASRRGSINEQFFGPGTRLTVL.

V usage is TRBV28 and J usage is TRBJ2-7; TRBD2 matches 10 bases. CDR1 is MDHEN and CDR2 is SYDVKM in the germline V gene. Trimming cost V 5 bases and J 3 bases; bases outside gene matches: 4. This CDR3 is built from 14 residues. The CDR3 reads CASSPLAGYYEQYF. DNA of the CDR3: TGTGCCAGCAGTCCACTAGCGGGGTACTACGAGCAGTACTTC.

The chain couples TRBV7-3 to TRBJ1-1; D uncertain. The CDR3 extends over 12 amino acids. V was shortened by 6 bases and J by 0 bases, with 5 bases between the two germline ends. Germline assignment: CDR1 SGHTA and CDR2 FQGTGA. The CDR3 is CASRGMNTEAFF. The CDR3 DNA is TGTGCCAGCAGGGGGATGAACACTGAAGCTTTCTTT.

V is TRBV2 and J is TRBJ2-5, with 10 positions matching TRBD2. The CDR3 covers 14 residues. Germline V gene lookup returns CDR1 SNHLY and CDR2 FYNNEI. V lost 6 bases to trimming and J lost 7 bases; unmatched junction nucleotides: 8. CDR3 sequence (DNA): TGTGCCAGCAGGATGGGACTAGCGTTAAGGACCCAGTACTTC. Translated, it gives CASRMGLALRTQYF. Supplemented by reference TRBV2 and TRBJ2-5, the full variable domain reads EPEVTQTPSHQVTQMGQEVILRCVPISNHLYFYWYRQILGQKVEFLVSFYNNEISEKSEIFDDQFSVERPDGSNFTLKIRSTKLEDSAMYFCASRMGLALRTQYFGPGTRLLVL.

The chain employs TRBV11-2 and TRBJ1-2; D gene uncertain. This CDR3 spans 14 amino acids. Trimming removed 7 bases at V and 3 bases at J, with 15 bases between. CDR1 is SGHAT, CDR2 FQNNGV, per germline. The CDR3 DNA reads TGTGCCAGCAAGCGTCCGGGGAAGGACTATGGCTACACCTTC. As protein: CASKRPGKDYGYTF.

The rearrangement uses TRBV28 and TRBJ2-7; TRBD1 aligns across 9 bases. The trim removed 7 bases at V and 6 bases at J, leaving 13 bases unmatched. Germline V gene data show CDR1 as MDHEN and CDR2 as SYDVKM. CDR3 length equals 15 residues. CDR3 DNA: TGTGCCAGCACTTTTGACGACAGGGGGATAAGCGAGCAGTACTTC. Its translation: CASTFDDRGISEQYF. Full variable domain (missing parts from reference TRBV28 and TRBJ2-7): DVKVTQSSRYLVKRTGEKVFLECVQDMDHENMFWYRQDPGLGLRLIYFSYDVKMKEKGDIPEGYSVSREKKERFSLILESASTNQTSMYLCASTFDDRGISEQYFGPGTRLTVT.

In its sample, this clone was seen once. This chain's CDR3 is CASSRGTSTYGYTF. In DNA form, the CDR3 reads TGCGCCAGCAGCCGAGGAACAAGCACCTATGGCTACACCTTC. The V call is TRBV5-1, the J call TRBJ1-2; the D is unclear. V gave up 4 bases and J gave up 4 bases, with 14 bases separating them. The germline V gene has CDR1 SGHRS and CDR2 YFSETQ. CDR3 length: 14 residues.

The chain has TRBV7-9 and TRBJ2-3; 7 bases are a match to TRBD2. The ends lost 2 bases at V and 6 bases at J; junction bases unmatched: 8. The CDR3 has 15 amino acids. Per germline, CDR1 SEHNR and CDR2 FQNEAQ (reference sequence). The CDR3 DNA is TGTGCCAGCAGCTTACCTAGCGGCCCAGGGGATACGCAGTATTTT. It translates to CASSLPSGPGDTQYF.

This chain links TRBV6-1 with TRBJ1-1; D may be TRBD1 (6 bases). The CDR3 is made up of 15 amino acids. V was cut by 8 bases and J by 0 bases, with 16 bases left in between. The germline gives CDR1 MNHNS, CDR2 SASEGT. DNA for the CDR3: TGTGCCAGCTGTAGGGGGTCGAGCATGAACACTGAAGCTTTCTTT. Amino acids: CASCRGSSMNTEAFF.